Presented here are 32 T cell receptor beta chains from one specimen sequenced in a study of blood T cell repertoires in COVID-19. Repertoires were generated with immunoSEQ multiplex PCR, while TCRdb's copy carries only in-frame clones and drops some. The table has approximately 250,000 clones, approximately 91% seen once. Source material: PBMCs or T cells enriched from blood (not recorded which). The receptor source for this set is a woman in her twenties or thirties who had recovered from COVID-19.

The J gene is TRBJ1-1, the V gene TRBV27, with a possible D match to TRBD1 (5 bases). This CDR3 is built from 15 residues. CDR1 and CDR2 (germline): MNHEY, SMNVEV (reference sequence). Trimming shortened V by 5 bases and J by 1 base, and 14 bases separated the two germline ends. The chain's CDR3 is CASSPYWGGNTEAFF. The CDR3 nucleotides are TGTGCCAGCAGTCCCTACTGGGGGGGGAACACTGAAGCTTTCTTT.

CDR3 residues: CASGTGGGDSRYEQYF. CDR3 sequence (DNA): TGTGCCAGCGGGACAGGGGGGGGTGACTCTAGGTACGAGCAGTACTTC. This chain joins TRBV27 and TRBJ2-7; 11 nucleotides match TRBD1. Germline V lookup: CDR1 MNHEY, CDR2 SMNVEV (reference sequence). V lost 8 bases, J lost 4 bases, and 13 bases stayed unmatched. The CDR3 is 16 residues long.

In regard to this clone: In the same sample, other DNA sequences code for this CDR3. This chain uses TRBV5-6 with TRBJ2-7, with 7 bases that match TRBD1. Losses at the gene ends were 0 bases for V and 3 bases for J; bases not matched to a gene: 6. CDR1 is SGHDT, CDR2 YYEEEE, per germline. The CDR3 covers 15 residues. The CDR3 DNA reads TGTGCCAGCAGCTTGGGGGCAGGGGGTATCTACGAGCAGTACTTC. Its translation: CASSLGAGGIYEQYF.

Here the CDR3 reads CAISETLRGRTGELFF. For the CDR3, the DNA is TGTGCCATCAGTGAGACCCTCAGGGGTCGCACCGGGGAGCTGTTTTTT. The rearrangement links TRBV10-3 to TRBJ2-2, with D possibly TRBD1 on 6 matching bases. Deletions cut 2 bases from V and 4 bases from J, with 14 bases between. Germline loops: CDR1 ENHRY, CDR2 SYGVKD. The CDR3 is 16 residues long.

This clone was recorded a few times. The rearrangement links TRBV7-2 to TRBJ1-2; perhaps TRBD1 as D (5 bases). Germline CDR1 SGHTA, CDR2 FQGNSA. The V and J ends lost 6 bases and 2 bases respectively, with 10 bases between them. This CDR3 is 13 amino acids long. The CDR3: CASRPTGNYGYTF. CDR3 in DNA: TGTGCCAGCAGGCCAACAGGAAACTATGGCTACACCTTC. Drawing the rest from reference TRBV7-2 and TRBJ1-2, the complete variable domain is GAGVSQSPSNKVTEKGKDVELRCDPISGHTALYWYRQSLGQGLEFLIYFQGNSAPDKSGLPSDRFSAERTGGSVSTLTIQRTQQEDSAVYLCASRPTGNYGYTFGSGTRLTVV.

V usage is TRBV24-1 and J usage is TRBJ2-7; 9 nucleotides match TRBD1. The V and J ends lost 3 bases and 0 bases, in that order; junction bases with no gene match: 5. CDR3 length: 16 amino acids. Germline lookup yields CDR1 KGHDR and CDR2 SFDVKD. In DNA, the CDR3 is TGTGCCACCAGTGATCCTGGGACAGGGAACTCCTACGAGCAGTACTTC. This sequence encodes CATSDPGTGNSYEQYF.

This clone was counted a single time. The V call is TRBV29-1, the J call TRBJ1-2, with D unclear. Germline values: CDR1 SQVTM, CDR2 ANQGSEA. V lost 4 bases to trimming and J lost 6 bases, with 9 bases between them. This CDR3 has 11 residues. CDR3 protein: CSVVIRNGYTF. CDR3 sequence (DNA): TGCAGCGTTGTGATCAGAAATGGCTACACCTTC.

V gene TRBV28 combines with J gene TRBJ2-7; 7 bases are a match to TRBD2. The CDR3 spans 16 residues. V was clipped by 5 bases and J by 0 bases; unmatched bases: 10. Germline CDR1 MDHEN, CDR2 SYDVKM. CDR3 coding DNA: TGTGCCAGCAGTCCACCTCCGGGGGGAAGCTCCTACGAGCAGTACTTC. Translated: CASSPPPGGSSYEQYF.

V is TRBV6-5 and J is TRBJ2-7; 9 bases match TRBD2. V lost 4 bases and J lost 4; bases outside the gene matches: 8. The CDR3 runs to 15 residues. The V gene's germline CDR1 is MNHEY and CDR2 SVGAGI. The CDR3 protein is CASSSTLGLAYEQYF. For the CDR3, the DNA is TGTGCCAGCAGTTCAACACTAGGACTAGCGTACGAGCAGTACTTC.

The J gene is TRBJ2-2, the V gene TRBV7-3, with 8 bases identical to TRBD2. The germline gives CDR1 SGHTA, CDR2 FQGTGA. V shed 3 bases, J shed 1 base, and the junction held 4 bases outside the gene matches. The CDR3 sequence is 16 residues long. The CDR3 DNA sequence: TGTGCCAGCAGCTTGACCGGGACTAGGAACACCGGGGAGCTGTTTTTT. It encodes CASSLTGTRNTGELFF.

The rearrangement links TRBV29-1 to TRBJ2-7; 10 bases are shared with TRBD2. Trimming took 3 bases from V and 3 from J; bases not matched to a gene: 5. Per germline, CDR1 SQVTM and CDR2 ANQGSEA. The CDR3 totals 14 residues. CDR3 coding DNA: TGCAGCGTTGATGGCCTAGCGGGAGTCTACGAGCAGTACTTC. Translation gives CSVDGLAGVYEQYF.

This sequence joins TRBV27 and TRBJ1-1; 10 nucleotides align to TRBD1. CDR1 MNHEY and CDR2 SMNVEV come from the germline V gene (reference sequence). V was clipped by 5 bases and J by 4 bases; unmatched bases: 7. The CDR3 runs 15 residues. CDR3 in DNA: TGTGCCAGCAGTCTCGGGGACAGGGGTTTCACTGAAGCTTTCTTT. Its protein is CASSLGDRGFTEAFF.

The V and J genes are TRBV7-2 and TRBJ2-7; 10 bases align to TRBD1. CDR1 is SGHTA and CDR2 is FQGNSA in the germline V gene. Trimming took 4 bases from V and 4 from J; bases not matched to a gene: 4. The length of the CDR3 is 14 residues. The CDR3 here is CASSSDRGAYEQYF. In DNA, the CDR3 is TGTGCCAGCAGCTCGGACAGGGGGGCGTACGAGCAGTACTTC. Complete variable domain (other parts from reference TRBV7-2 and TRBJ2-7): GAGVSQSPSNKVTEKGKDVELRCDPISGHTALYWYRQSLGQGLEFLIYFQGNSAPDKSGLPSDRFSAERTGGSVSTLTIQRTQQEDSAVYLCASSSDRGAYEQYFGPGTRLTVT.

This sequence joins TRBV27 and TRBJ2-7; 10 bases are a match to TRBD2. CDR1 MNHEY and CDR2 SMNVEV come from the germline V gene (reference sequence). The CDR3 loop spans 17 amino acids. Losses at the gene ends were 0 bases for V and 2 bases for J; bases not matched to a gene: 7. This CDR3 is CASSLSVTSGITYEQYF. The CDR3 DNA sequence: TGTGCCAGCAGTTTATCGGTAACTAGCGGGATCACCTACGAGCAGTACTTC.

V is TRBV15 and J is TRBJ2-7, with 12 bases that match TRBD2. Germline lookup yields CDR1 LNHNV and CDR2 YYDKDF (reference sequence). V dropped 0 bases and J dropped 6; count of bases not matched to a gene: 12. This CDR3 spans 18 amino acids. CDR3 DNA: TGTGCCACCAGCAGAGATCATTCAGGACTAGCGGGATTTGGCGAGCAGTACTTC. Translated: CATSRDHSGLAGFGEQYF.

V and J are TRBV27 and TRBJ2-7; 10 bases are shared with TRBD2. Germline trimming cut 5 bases from V and 2 bases from J; bases unmatched to any gene: 6. Germline CDR1 MNHEY, CDR2 SMNVEV (reference sequence). There are 15 residues in the CDR3. The CDR3 bases are TGTGCCAGCAGTGACTGGACTAGCGGTACCTACGAGCAGTACTTC. Residues: CASSDWTSGTYEQYF.

The chain is built from TRBV4-1 and TRBJ2-1; TRBD2 agrees at 12 bases. Germline CDR1 and CDR2: MGHRA and YSYEKL. The V segment lost 3 bases and the J segment 8 bases; nucleotides outside the gene matches: 8. There are 16 residues in the CDR3. The CDR3 coding sequence is TGCGCCAGCAGCCATGCTCTAGCGGGGGGGCGCTATGAGCAGTTCTTC. Its translation: CASSHALAGGRYEQFF.

The CDR3 DNA reads as TGTGCCAGCTCACCCCAGGGGGTACAGGGCTATGGCTACACCTTC. This encodes CASSPQGVQGYGYTF. The rearrangement joins TRBV18 to TRBJ1-2; 7 nucleotides match TRBD1. From germline, CDR1 is KGHSH and CDR2 LQKENI. Germline trimming cut 3 bases from V and 4 bases from J; bases unmatched to any gene: 8. The CDR3 contains 15 residues.

V usage is TRBV30 and J usage is TRBJ1-2; perhaps TRBD1 as D (6 bases). Germline V gives CDR1 GTSNPN, CDR2 SVGIG (reference sequence). The V end lost 3 bases, the J end lost 5 bases, and 25 bases lay between the germline ends. The length of the CDR3 is 17 residues. This CDR3 reads CAWSYSQGLNLLYGYTF. CDR3 in DNA: TGTGCCTGGAGCTATTCACAGGGTCTTAACCTTCTATATGGCTACACCTTC.

J is TRBJ1-1 and V is TRBV19; tentatively, D is TRBD1 (5 bases). The CDR3 consists of 14 residues. The V gene lost 7 bases and the J gene lost 0 bases, with 12 bases spanning the gap. Germline assignment: CDR1 LNHDA and CDR2 SQIVND (reference sequence). The CDR3 DNA reads as TGTGCCAGTACCTTCGGAGGGGTGAACACTGAAGCTTTCTTT. Its protein is CASTFGGVNTEAFF.

The J gene is TRBJ1-6, the V gene TRBV7-2, with 8 bases identical to TRBD1. The V gene's germline CDR1 is SGHTA and CDR2 FQGNSA. V gave up 5 bases and J gave up 9 bases; unmatched junction bases: 12. The CDR3 length is 16 residues. CDR3 nucleotides: TGTGCCAGCAGCCCGGTCCCAGGGGGCGTGGGTTCACCCCTCCACTTT. It codes for CASSPVPGGVGSPLHF.

Note on this clone: Other nucleotide sequences from this sample produce the same CDR3. V is TRBV10-1 and J is TRBJ1-5; the match to TRBD1 covers 7 bases. The V gene's germline CDR1 is WNHNN and CDR2 SYGVQD (reference sequence). Unmatched junction bases numbered 1, after V lost 6 bases and J lost 2 bases. The CDR3 has 13 residues. This CDR3 reads CASSDRGNQPQHF. CDR3 coding DNA: TGCGCCAGCAGCGACAGGGGCAATCAGCCCCAGCATTTT.

The chain combines TRBV6-2 or TRBV6-3 with TRBJ1-6; D is uncertain. The V end lost 2 bases, the J end lost 0 bases, and 17 bases lay between the germline ends. The CDR3 sequence is 19 residues long. In germline, CDR1 is MNHEY, CDR2 SVGEGT. The CDR3 loop reads CASSYGGEGTSSYNSPLHF. The CDR3 DNA sequence: TGTGCCAGCAGTTACGGTGGAGAGGGTACCAGCTCCTATAATTCACCCCTCCACTTT.

The chain combines TRBV9 with TRBJ2-3, with 11 bases aligning to TRBD2. The CDR3 has 16 residues. CDR1 and CDR2 (germline): SGDLS, YYNGEE. Unmatched junction bases numbered 6, after V lost 3 bases and J lost 3 bases. CDR3 DNA sequence: TGTGCCAGCAGCGCGGGACTAGCGGCCTCAACAGATACGCAGTATTTT. The encoded protein is CASSAGLAASTDTQYF.

V usage is TRBV3-1 (or the pseudogene TRBV3-2) and J usage is TRBJ2-1, with 7 positions matching TRBD2. The germline V gene has CDR1 LGHDT and CDR2 YNNKEL (reference sequence). This CDR3 comprises 16 residues. Trimming took 2 bases from V and 5 from J; bases not matched to a gene: 9. The CDR3 protein is CASSQRGGYTHNEQFF. DNA for the CDR3: TGTGCCAGCAGCCAACGCGGGGGTTACACCCACAATGAGCAGTTCTTC.

The genes are TRBV5-4 and TRBJ2-7; D is possibly TRBD2 (6 bases). The CDR3 runs to 15 residues. With 2 bases removed from V and 4 bases from J, the gap between germline ends came to 16 bases. Germline CDR1 is SGHNT and CDR2 is YYREEE (reference sequence). The CDR3 region is CASSFRREREYEQYF. The CDR3, as DNA: TGTGCCAGCAGCTTTCGTCGGGAGAGGGAATACGAGCAGTACTTC.

The CDR3 coding sequence is TGTGCCAGCAGTCCCTTGGGCCTTTATGGCTACACCTTC. Protein: CASSPLGLYGYTF. The genes are TRBV28 and TRBJ1-2; D is unclear. This CDR3 has 13 amino acids. From germline, CDR1 is MDHEN and CDR2 SYDVKM. Trimming pared 5 bases from V and 5 bases from J, leaving 12 bases between.

This sequence joins TRBV29-1 and TRBJ1-4; 9 bases map to TRBD1. The length of the CDR3 is 13 residues. V lost 3 bases, J lost 16 bases, and 12 bases stayed unmatched. Germline values: CDR1 SQVTM, CDR2 ANQGSEA. The CDR3 bases are TGCAGCGTTGAGGGAACGACAGGGGGTCCAAGGTTTTTT. Amino acid sequence: CSVEGTTGGPRFF.

The chain employs TRBV6-1 and TRBJ1-5; 7 nucleotides match TRBD1. J was trimmed by 2 bases and V by 4 bases; bases with no gene match: 8. Germline V gene sequence: CDR1 MNHNS, CDR2 SASEGT. The CDR3 covers 16 residues. The CDR3 bases are TGTGCCAGCAGTGGCCGGACAGGACCGGGCAATCAGCCCCAGCATTTT. This encodes CASSGRTGPGNQPQHF.

V gene TRBV5-1 combines with J gene TRBJ2-2; 8 bases map to TRBD2. CDR3 size: 17 residues. Germline V lookup: CDR1 SGHRS, CDR2 YFSETQ. The ends lost 0 bases at V and 1 base at J; junction bases unmatched: 5. The CDR3 DNA reads TGCGCCAGCAGCTTGGCCTACGGGGGGGAGAACACCGGGGAGCTGTTTTTT. Its protein is CASSLAYGGENTGELFF.

The V call is TRBV9, the J call TRBJ2-1; 12 positions agree with TRBD2. Looked up from germline, CDR1 is SGDLS and CDR2 is YYNGEE. V lost 4 bases and J lost 8; bases outside the gene matches: 4. The CDR3 length is 14 residues. CDR3: CASSPGLAGYEQFF. The DNA of the CDR3 is TGTGCCAGCAGCCCGGGACTAGCGGGTTATGAGCAGTTCTTC.

The chain recombines TRBV5-3 with TRBJ1-1, with D hard to call. TRBV5-3 is an open reading frame whose function is uncertain. Trimming removed 5 bases at V and 3 bases at J, with 11 bases between. The CDR3 extends over 13 amino acids. The CDR3 sequence: CARRPAGDTEAFF. In nucleotides, the CDR3 is TGTGCCAGAAGGCCGGCCGGGGACACTGAAGCTTTCTTT.